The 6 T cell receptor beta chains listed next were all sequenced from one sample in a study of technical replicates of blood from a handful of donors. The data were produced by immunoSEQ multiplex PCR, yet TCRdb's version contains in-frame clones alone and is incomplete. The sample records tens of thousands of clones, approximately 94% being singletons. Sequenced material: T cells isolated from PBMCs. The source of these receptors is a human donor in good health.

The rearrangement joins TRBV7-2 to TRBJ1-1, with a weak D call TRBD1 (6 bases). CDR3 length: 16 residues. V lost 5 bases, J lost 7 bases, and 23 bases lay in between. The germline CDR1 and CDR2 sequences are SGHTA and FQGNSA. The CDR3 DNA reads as TGTGCCAGCAGCATATTCTACGACAGGTCTCCTCGTGAAGCTTTCTTT. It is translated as CASSIFYDRSPREAFF.

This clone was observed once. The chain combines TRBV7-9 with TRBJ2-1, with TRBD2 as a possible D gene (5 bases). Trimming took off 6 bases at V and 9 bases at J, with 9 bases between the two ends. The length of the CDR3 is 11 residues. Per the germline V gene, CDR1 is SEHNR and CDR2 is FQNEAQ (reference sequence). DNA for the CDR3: TGTGCCAGCAGTCCGGGGAGTGAGCAGTTCTTC. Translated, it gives CASSPGSEQFF.

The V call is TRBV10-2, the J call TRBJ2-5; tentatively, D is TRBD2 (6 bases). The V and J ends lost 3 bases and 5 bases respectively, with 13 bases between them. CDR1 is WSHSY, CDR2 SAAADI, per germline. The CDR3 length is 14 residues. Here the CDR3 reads CASSDRGDFETQYF. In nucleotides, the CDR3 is TGCGCCAGCAGTGATAGAGGGGACTTTGAGACCCAGTACTTC.

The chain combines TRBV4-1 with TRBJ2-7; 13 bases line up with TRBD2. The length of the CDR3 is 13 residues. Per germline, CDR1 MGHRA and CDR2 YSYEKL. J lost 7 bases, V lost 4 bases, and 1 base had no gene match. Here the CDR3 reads CASSLGLAGEQYF. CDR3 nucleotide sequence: TGCGCCAGCAGCCTGGGACTAGCGGGAGAGCAGTACTTC.

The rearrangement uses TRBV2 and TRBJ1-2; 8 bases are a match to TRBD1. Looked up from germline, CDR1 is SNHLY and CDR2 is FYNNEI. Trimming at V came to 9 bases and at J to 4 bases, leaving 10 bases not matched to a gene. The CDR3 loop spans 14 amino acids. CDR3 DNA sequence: TGTGCCAGTCTGGGTGGGGACAGGAGCTATGGCTACACCTTC. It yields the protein CASLGGDRSYGYTF.

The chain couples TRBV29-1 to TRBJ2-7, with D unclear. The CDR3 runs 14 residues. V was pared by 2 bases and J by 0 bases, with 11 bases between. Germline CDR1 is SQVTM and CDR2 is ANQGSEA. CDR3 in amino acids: CSVELQWSSYEQYF. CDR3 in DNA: TGCAGCGTTGAATTGCAGTGGAGCTCCTACGAGCAGTACTTC.